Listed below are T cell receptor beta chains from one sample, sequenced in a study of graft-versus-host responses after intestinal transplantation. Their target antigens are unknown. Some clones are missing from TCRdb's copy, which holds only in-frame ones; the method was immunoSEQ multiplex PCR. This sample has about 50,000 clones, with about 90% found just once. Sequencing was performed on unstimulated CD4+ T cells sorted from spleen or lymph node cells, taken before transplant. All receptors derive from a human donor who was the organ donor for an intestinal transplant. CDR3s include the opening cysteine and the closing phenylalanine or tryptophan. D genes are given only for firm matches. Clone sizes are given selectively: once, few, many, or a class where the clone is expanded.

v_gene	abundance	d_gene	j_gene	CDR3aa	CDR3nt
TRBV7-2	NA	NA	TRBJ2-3	CASSLVPDTQYF	TGTGCCAGCAGCTTAGTGCCAGATACGCAGTATTTT
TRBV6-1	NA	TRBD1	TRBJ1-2	CASSRTGTYGYTF	TGTGCCAGCAGCCGGACAGGGACCTATGGCTACACCTTC
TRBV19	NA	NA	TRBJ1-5	CASEAPGSNQPQHF	TGTGCCAGTGAAGCTCCGGGGAGCAATCAGCCCCAGCATTTT
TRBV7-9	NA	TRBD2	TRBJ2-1	CASSFNGGTSGRNEQFF	TGTGCCAGCAGCTTTAATGGGGGGACTAGCGGGAGAAATGAGCAGTTCTTC
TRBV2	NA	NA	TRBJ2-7	CASTSTFYEQYF	TGTGCCAGCACCTCGACATTCTACGAGCAGTACTTC
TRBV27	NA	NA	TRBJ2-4	CASSSQPGLSDIQYF	TGTGCCAGCAGTTCTCAACCGGGATTATCGGACATTCAGTACTTC
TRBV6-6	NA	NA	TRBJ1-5	CASRPPGTNQPQHF	TGTGCCAGCAGGCCCCCAGGGACCAATCAGCCCCAGCATTTT
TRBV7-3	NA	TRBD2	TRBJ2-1	CASSLSPTSRDEQFF	TGTGCCAGCAGCTTATCGCCGACTAGCAGGGATGAGCAGTTCTTC
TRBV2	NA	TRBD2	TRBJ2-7	CASSNLAGYSYEQYF	TGTGCCAGCAGTAACCTAGCGGGTTACTCCTACGAGCAGTACTTC
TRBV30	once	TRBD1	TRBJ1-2	CAWSSGGAYGYTF	TGTGCCTGGAGTTCAGGGGGTGCCTATGGCTACACCTTC
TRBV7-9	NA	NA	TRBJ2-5	CASSLRASPETQYF	TGTGCCAGCAGCTTAAGGGCTAGCCCAGAGACCCAGTACTTC